The rows below give T cell receptor beta chains drawn from one sample of a study of regulatory T cells in long-lasting Graves disease. TCRdb reanalysed the multiplex PCR reads using MiXCR and keeps one entry per CDR3 protein. The sample yields around 400,000 distinct CDR3 sequences, 15% to 18% seen once. The material was peripheral blood mononuclear cells (PBMCs), obtained at new diagnosis, from a patient treated with antithyroid drugs. Source of these receptors: a female donor with Graves disease. Both conserved end residues are part of each CDR3. Each record gives: CDR3 protein, J gene, V gene.

CASSLDFGGRGEKLFF | TRBJ1-4 | TRBV7-9
CASSLFWGRSYGYTF | TRBJ1-2 | TRBV5-6
CASSPASWALLAGVEQFF | TRBJ2-1 | TRBV12-3/TRBV12-4
CSASNVAGGPGNEQFF | TRBJ2-1 | TRBV20-1
CASSRDRVVGELFF | TRBJ2-2 | TRBV27
CASSHGSRDTQYF | TRBJ2-3 | TRBV4-3
CASSFAGPYEQYF | TRBJ2-7 | TRBV12-3/TRBV12-4
CASRLWGGPNIQYF | TRBJ2-4 | TRBV2
CASINSASTNEKLFF | TRBJ1-4 | TRBV11-2
CASSQARTDLGYTF | TRBJ1-2 | TRBV5-1
CATTGGPGLGLNEQFF | TRBJ2-1 | TRBV15
CASSSPGQGTDTQYF | TRBJ2-3 | TRBV12-3/TRBV12-4
CASSQEQGSNQPQHF | TRBJ1-5 | TRBV4-1
CASSLALRQGAGSTEAFF | TRBJ1-1 | TRBV7-2
CASSSGQYFLQFF | TRBJ2-1 | TRBV28
CASSRQGPRLF | TRBJ2-1 | TRBV18
CASNTDGKGIYEQYF | TRBJ2-7 | TRBV5-1
CASSQTPHEQFF | TRBJ2-1 | TRBV4-2
CATEGQGYEQYF | TRBJ2-7 | TRBV6-4
CASSHPQGRGNTEAFF | TRBJ1-1 | TRBV3-1
CASSQAFGTGVDEQYF | TRBJ2-7 | TRBV4-3
CASSPGGVGGRGRSPLHF | TRBJ1-6 | TRBV27
CASSLLPGWQETQYF | TRBJ2-5 | TRBV28
CASSQEASAEAFF | TRBJ1-1 | TRBV4-3
CASSTSRGETQYF | TRBJ2-5 | TRBV5-4
CASRTTGSYGYTF | TRBJ1-2 | TRBV27